This T cell receptor (beta chain) was retrieved from a study of T cells in Graves' hyperthyroidism and ophthalmopathy. Germline V lookup: CDR1 SGDLS, CDR2 YYNGEE. This CDR3 has 18 residues. Unmatched junction bases numbered 14, after V lost 1 base and J lost 7 bases. Regions amplified from RNA transcripts were the TCR beta CDR3 regions. HTBI primers drove first-round RT-PCR of the TCR CDR3. TCRdb called the multiplex PCR reads again in MiXCR, with one record for every CDR3 protein. Among 600,000 to 700,000 distinct CDR3 sequences listed, 45% were seen once. This clonotype was observed a handful of times.

This receptor was identified in an adult man with Graves' disease, either hyperthyroidism or ophthalmopathy (not recorded which). This rearrangement joins TRBV9 to TRBJ1-5; 10 nucleotides match TRBD1. Sample: peripheral blood or thyroid tissue (not recorded which). CDR3 DNA: TGTGCCAGCAGCGTACCCTTGGGACAGGGGCCCATGAAGCAGCCCCAGCATTTT. Translating gives CASSVPLGQGPMKQPQHF.